The 22 T cell receptor beta chains given below trace back to one sample, sequenced in a study of PD-L1 blockade in urothelial cancer. Some clones are missing from TCRdb's copy, which holds only in-frame ones; the method was immunoSEQ multiplex PCR. Among around 100,000 clones listed, roughly nine tenths were seen once. The sample was PBMCs, taken around atezolizumab (anti-PD-L1) treatment. The receptors were gathered from a woman aged 80 or over with urothelial cancer.

The chain carries TRBV27 and TRBJ2-5, with 8 bases that match TRBD1. The CDR3 is made up of 14 amino acids. Germline V gene data show CDR1 as MNHEY and CDR2 as SMNVEV (reference sequence). J was trimmed by 5 bases and V by 2 bases; bases with no gene match: 4. For the CDR3, the DNA is TGTGCCAGCAGTTTAACCAGGGGGCTTGAGACCCAGTACTTC. Residues: CASSLTRGLETQYF.

The chain joins TRBV19 to TRBJ2-7; D possibly corresponds to TRBD1 (6 bases). V lost 3 bases and J 7 bases, leaving 13 bases between the germline ends. This CDR3 is 13 amino acids long. Germline V lookup: CDR1 LNHDA, CDR2 SQIVND (reference sequence). CDR3 in DNA: TGTGCCAGTAGTATCAACAGGGTGGGTGAGCAGTACTTC. Its translation is CASSINRVGEQYF.

The chain employs TRBV5-4 and TRBJ1-4, with D uncertain. The germline gives CDR1 SGHNT, CDR2 YYREEE (reference sequence). The CDR3 spans 13 residues. The V and J ends lost 4 bases and 0 bases respectively, with 4 bases between them. CDR3 in amino acids: CASSLTTNEKLFF. For the CDR3, the DNA is TGTGCCAGCAGCCTTACAACTAATGAAAAACTGTTTTTT.

The V call is TRBV2, the J call TRBJ2-7; no clear D gene. Per germline, CDR1 SNHLY and CDR2 FYNNEI. This CDR3 spans 12 amino acids. With 7 bases removed from V and 0 bases from J, the gap between germline ends came to 7 bases. CDR3 DNA sequence: TGTGCCAGCACGGCGGCCTCCTACGAGCAGTACTTC. Protein: CASTAASYEQYF.

This clone has only one observation. The V call is TRBV11-2, the J call TRBJ2-3; 8 bases fit TRBD2. The CDR3 is 16 amino acids. The germline gives CDR1 SGHAT, CDR2 FQNNGV. Trimming removed 1 base from V and 0 bases from J; junction bases left unmatched: 3. CDR3 in DNA: TGTGCCAGCAGCTTAGTGCCTAGCGGGAGCACAGATACGCAGTATTTT. It codes for CASSLVPSGSTDTQYF.

The chain recombines TRBV20-1 with TRBJ2-7; D is possibly TRBD1 (6 bases). The CDR3 covers 11 residues. From germline, CDR1 is DFQATT and CDR2 SNEGSKA (reference sequence). The germline V and J ends were trimmed by 6 bases and 6 bases, with 12 bases remaining between them. The chain's CDR3 is CSANRESEQYF. CDR3 nucleotide sequence: TGCAGTGCAAACAGGGAATCCGAGCAGTACTTC.

Note on this clone: The junction shows a germline mismatch at one end, possibly a read error. The rearrangement joins TRBV30 to TRBJ1-1; 10 positions agree with TRBD1. CDR1 is GTSNPN and CDR2 is SVGIG in the germline V gene (reference sequence). CDR3 size: 15 residues. The CDR3 protein is CAWSVAGQGMPVSTF. In DNA, the CDR3 is TGTGCCTGGAGTGTAGCGGGACAGGGGATGCCTGTTTCAACTTTT.

The V gene is TRBV5-6, the J gene TRBJ2-5; TRBD2 is a possible D gene (5 bases). The CDR3 spans 16 residues. The V and J ends lost 4 bases and 2 bases respectively, with 18 bases between them. Germline lookup yields CDR1 SGHDT and CDR2 YYEEEE. The CDR3 coding sequence is TGTGCCAGCAGCGCCAAAGGCAGCGGATCACAAGAGACCCAGTACTTC. It codes for CASSAKGSGSQETQYF.

This chain connects TRBV9 to TRBJ2-1; 10 bases are a match to TRBD2. Germline trimming cut 0 bases from V and 6 bases from J; bases unmatched to any gene: 6. The CDR3 covers 16 residues. The germline gives CDR1 SGDLS, CDR2 YYNGEE. CDR3 bases: TGTGCCAGCAGCGTAGCTCGGACTAGCGGTGGCAATGAGCAGTTCTTC. Translated, it gives CASSVARTSGGNEQFF.

The J gene is TRBJ1-4, the V gene TRBV5-1; perhaps TRBD1 as D (5 bases). Germline CDR1 and CDR2: SGHRS and YFSETQ. This CDR3 region has 13 residues. The V and J ends lost 0 bases and 13 bases respectively, with 13 bases between them. The CDR3 DNA follows: TGCGCCAGCAGCTTGGAGGGAGCGGGGGGACTGTTTTTT. Encoded protein: CASSLEGAGGLFF. The complete variable domain, with remaining parts taken from reference TRBV5-1 and TRBJ1-4, reads KAGVTQTPRYLIKTRGQQVTLSCSPISGHRSVSWYQQTPGQGLQFLFEYFSETQRNKGNFPGRFSGRQFSNSRSEMNVSTLELGDSALYLCASSLEGAGGLFFGSGTQLSVL.

J is TRBJ2-7 and V is TRBV9; D is unresolved. The V and J ends lost 0 bases and 3 bases respectively, with 10 bases between them. Germline V gene data show CDR1 as SGDLS and CDR2 as YYNGEE. CDR3 length: 14 residues. The CDR3 sequence: CASSVAVPGYEQYF. CDR3 nucleotide sequence: TGTGCCAGCAGCGTAGCGGTCCCTGGCTACGAGCAGTACTTC.

Written as DNA, the CDR3 is TGTGCCTGGAGTGTACTTTTGGGGACTAGCGGGAGGGCCGGGGAGACCCAGTACTTC. It codes for CAWSVLLGTSGRAGETQYF. The J gene is TRBJ2-5, the V gene TRBV30; 16 nucleotides match TRBD2. V was clipped by 0 bases and J by 5 bases; unmatched bases: 12. The CDR3 extends over 19 amino acids. Germline CDR1 and CDR2: GTSNPN and SVGIG (reference sequence).

The chain couples TRBV29-1 to TRBJ2-7, with TRBD1 matching over 7 bases. CDR3 length: 12 amino acids. The germline V gene encodes CDR1 SQVTM and CDR2 ANQGSEA. V shed 3 bases and J 3 bases; nucleotides not matched to a gene: 2. The CDR3 DNA reads TGCAGCGTTGAGGGACAGAGCTACGAGCAGTACTTC. This translates into CSVEGQSYEQYF.

The chain employs TRBV7-3 and TRBJ2-5; D perhaps matches TRBD2 (5 bases). V lost 5 bases to trimming and J lost 1 base, with 14 bases between them. Germline V gene lookup returns CDR1 SGHTA and CDR2 FQGTGA. CDR3 length: 15 amino acids. CDR3 DNA sequence: TGTGCCAGCAGCCCAACCCCGGGAAGCCAAGAGACCCAGTACTTC. Protein product: CASSPTPGSQETQYF. The whole variable domain, remainder taken from reference TRBV7-3 and TRBJ2-5, is GAGVSQTPSNKVTEKGKYVELRCDPISGHTALYWYRQSLGQGPEFLIYFQGTGAADDSGLPNDRFFAVRPEGSVSTLKIQRTERGDSAVYLCASSPTPGSQETQYFGPGTRLLVL.

V usage is TRBV28 and J usage is TRBJ1-2; D not resolved. The CDR3 consists of 12 residues. Germline V CDR1 and CDR2: MDHEN, SYDVKM. Trimming removed 7 bases at V and 3 bases at J, with 9 bases between. The CDR3 is CASTSADYGYTF. Written as DNA, the CDR3 is TGTGCCAGCACCTCCGCGGACTATGGCTACACCTTC.

The V call is TRBV27, the J call TRBJ2-1, with TRBD2 identical over 9 bases. Unmatched junction bases numbered 11, after V lost 11 bases and J lost 0 bases. There are 16 residues in the CDR3. Germline CDR1 MNHEY, CDR2 SMNVEV (reference sequence). Here the CDR3 DNA reads TGTGCCGTGGCTCGCGGGAGGGAGAGCTCCTACAATGAGCAGTTCTTC. It yields the protein CAVARGRESSYNEQFF.

This chain joins TRBV19 and TRBJ1-3; D remains ambiguous. CDR1 is LNHDA and CDR2 is SQIVND in the germline V gene (reference sequence). The CDR3 extends over 13 amino acids. V was cut by 4 bases and J by 11 bases, with 15 bases left in between. The CDR3 loop reads CASSKAKAGAIYF. CDR3 nucleotides: TGTGCCAGTAGTAAAGCCAAAGCGGGCGCCATATATTTT.

This clone was found a few times. The genes are TRBV15 and TRBJ1-5, with D possibly TRBD1 on 5 matching bases. CDR1 is LNHNV and CDR2 is YYDKDF in the germline V gene (reference sequence). Trimming removed 3 bases from V and 7 bases from J, with 25 bases in between. The CDR3 loop spans 18 amino acids. The CDR3 sequence is CATSSRREGSVPGQPQHF. CDR3 in DNA: TGTGCCACCAGCAGCCGCCGGGAGGGGTCGGTCCCCGGACAGCCCCAGCATTTT.

The chain uses TRBV18 and TRBJ1-2; 8 bases fit TRBD1. This CDR3 contains 13 residues. Trimming cost V 3 bases and J 8 bases; bases outside gene matches: 5. CDR1 is KGHSH, CDR2 LQKENI, per germline. Here the CDR3 DNA reads TGTGCCAGCTCACCCCTACAGGGGGAGGGCTACACCTTC. Translation: CASSPLQGEGYTF.

The rearrangement links TRBV18 to TRBJ1-2; 10 nucleotides align to TRBD1. The CDR3 is 15 residues long. Looked up from germline, CDR1 is KGHSH and CDR2 is LQKENI. With 6 bases clipped from V and 8 bases from J, the junction kept 12 bases outside the gene matches. The chain's CDR3 is CASSEGQGTPWGYTF. CDR3 DNA: TGTGCCAGCTCGGAGGGACAGGGGACCCCCTGGGGCTACACCTTC.

The V call is TRBV15, the J call TRBJ2-7, with D perhaps matching TRBD1 (6 bases). Per the germline V gene, CDR1 is LNHNV and CDR2 is YYDKDF (reference sequence). The CDR3 consists of 17 residues. V lost 2 bases and J lost 3, with 20 bases in between. The chain's CDR3 is CATSRPSLGWGHYEQYF. CDR3 in DNA: TGTGCCACCAGCAGACCGTCCCTCGGCTGGGGGCACTACGAGCAGTACTTC.

This chain connects TRBV5-1 to TRBJ2-7; perhaps TRBD2 as D (6 bases). V was pared by 6 bases and J by 1 base, with 14 bases between. In germline, CDR1 is SGHRS, CDR2 YFSETQ. The length of the CDR3 is 14 residues. In DNA, the CDR3 is TGCGCCAGCACCATCGGGAGTACATCCTACGAGCAGTACTTC. This translates into CASTIGSTSYEQYF.